This TCR beta chain was retrieved from a study of human T cells and chemical hapten exposure. The wider study: Across the whole study, which lasted approximately 23 weeks, patients were given diphenylcyclopropenone on the scalp once a week. Minor volume differences among pooled libraries chiefly drove per-sample TCR yield variation. Study-wide points: A positive correlation with patch test score was found for PT1 expanded TCR counts.

On this clonotype: Its specificity is not known.

Time point specified: pre-sensitization, week 0. Treatment given: therapeutic diphenylcyclopropenone sensitization with weekly scalp DPC. In TCRdb, the RACE reads were re-called with MiXCR into one record per CDR3 protein. This sample has 380,000 or so distinct CDR3 sequences; about 5.4% occur once, and the top ten carry over 7%. The TCR originated in a woman aged 18-29 years with alopecia areata. Some clones in this sample may be carry-over from other donors' samples. The sequenced sample was whole blood, obtained in connection with sensitization to the hapten diphenylcyclopropenone (DPC).

The DNA for the CDR3 is TGCGCCAGCAGCTCACACGGAAAACGACAGGGGACTCAGCAGCCCCAGCATTTT. It is translated as CASSSHGKRQGTQQPQHF. The chain links TRBV5-1 to TRBJ1-5; 8 nucleotides agree with TRBD1. The junction had 18 bases not matched to a gene; V was cut back by 3 bases and J by 7 bases. This CDR3 has 18 amino acids. Germline CDR1 and CDR2: SGHRS and YFSETQ.